This entry features one T cell receptor (beta chain) sequence. Enrolled through a virtual design, the participants were between 18 and 89 years of age and came from approximately 25 US areas. This CDR3 is built from 16 residues. The germline V and J ends were trimmed by 5 bases and 1 base, with 16 bases remaining between them. Germline-derived CDR1 and CDR2 are LGHDT and YNNKEL (reference sequence). The data originate from a study of blood T cell repertoires in COVID-19. Study background: From the United States, Italy and Spain came samples of acute and convalescent COVID-19.

Original analysis: Reference gene primer amplification gave nucleated cell count estimates. Here immunoSEQ multiplex PCR was the method, and the copy in TCRdb shows in-frame clones only, minus some. V, J and clone size are those of that table, while D and trimming were read from the DNA. The sample has under 200,000 clones; approximately 82% are singletons. The source is a woman aged 45 to 65 in a cohort exposed to, infected with or recovered from COVID-19 (not recorded which). The chain couples TRBV3-1 (or the pseudogene TRBV3-2) to TRBJ2-3; a weak D match, TRBD1 (7 bases). The specimen was PBMCs or T cells enriched from blood (not recorded which). The CDR3 DNA sequence: TGTGCCAGCAGCTTACAGGGGAGGATGGGCACAGATACGCAGTATTTT. Translating gives CASSLQGRMGTDTQYF.